Following are 24 T cell receptor beta chains from one sample sequenced in a study of radiotherapy plus CTLA-4 blockade in lung cancer. TCRdb's copy holds only in-frame clones and misses some; the assay was immunoSEQ multiplex PCR. The repertoire has about 49,000 clones, 60% to 80% of them found once; the top ten carry approximately 10%. The input for sequencing was peripheral blood, taken from a patient treated with radiotherapy plus ipilimumab. The receptors were sampled from a human donor with non-small cell lung cancer who had stable disease on radiotherapy plus ipilimumab.

The chain uses TRBV27 and TRBJ1-6; 9 nucleotides line up with TRBD1. The ends lost 1 base at V and 9 bases at J; junction bases unmatched: 7. CDR1 MNHEY and CDR2 SMNVEV come from the germline V gene (reference sequence). The CDR3 has 16 amino acids. CDR3 region: CASSLFGDRVRSPLHF. The CDR3, as DNA: TGTGCCAGCAGTTTATTCGGGGACAGGGTGCGTTCACCCCTCCACTTT.

This chain uses TRBV19 with TRBJ2-2; no clear D. Per the germline V gene, CDR1 is LNHDA and CDR2 is SQIVND (reference sequence). Trimming removed 1 base from V and 5 bases from J, with 11 bases in between. The CDR3 is 15 amino acids. DNA for the CDR3: TGTGCCAGTAGTATAGCCAACAGAGTGACCGGGGAGCTGTTTTTT. The encoded protein is CASSIANRVTGELFF.

V and J are TRBV30 and TRBJ1-2, with a tentative D call TRBD1 (6 bases). The V and J ends lost 8 bases and 4 bases respectively, with 26 bases between them. Germline V gene sequence: CDR1 GTSNPN, CDR2 SVGIG (reference sequence). The CDR3 is made up of 16 amino acids. CDR3 amino acids: CAGKDSHSSAGYGYTF. CDR3 nucleotides: TGTGCCGGAAAGGACAGCCACTCCTCTGCGGGCTATGGCTACACCTTC.

In this sample, this clone turned up once. This sequence joins TRBV5-1 and TRBJ2-2; 7 nucleotides match TRBD1. CDR1 SGHRS and CDR2 YFSETQ come from the germline V gene. Unmatched junction bases numbered 7, after V lost 2 bases and J lost 3 bases. The length of the CDR3 is 16 residues. The CDR3 loop is CASSFGAGGYTGELFF. CDR3 DNA: TGCGCCAGCAGCTTTGGGGCAGGGGGATACACCGGGGAGCTGTTTTTT. Complete variable domain (other parts from reference TRBV5-1 and TRBJ2-2): KAGVTQTPRYLIKTRGQQVTLSCSPISGHRSVSWYQQTPGQGLQFLFEYFSETQRNKGNFPGRFSGRQFSNSRSEMNVSTLELGDSALYLCASSFGAGGYTGELFFGEGSRLTVL.

The chain has TRBV10-2 and TRBJ2-1; no definite D call. With 2 bases removed from V and 7 bases from J, the gap between germline ends came to 6 bases. This CDR3 contains 12 residues. Germline-derived CDR1 and CDR2 are WSHSY and SAAADI. CDR3 protein: CASSEVRNEQFF. In DNA form, the CDR3 reads TGCGCCAGCAGTGAGGTCAGAAATGAGCAGTTCTTC.

The table lists this clone with a few counts. The rearrangement uses TRBV7-9 and TRBJ1-1; perhaps TRBD1 as D (5 bases). The germline CDR1 and CDR2 sequences are SEHNR and FQNEAQ (reference sequence). The CDR3 sequence is 14 residues long. V lost 7 bases, J lost 5 bases, and 17 bases lay in between. The CDR3 region is CASTRLGQGTEAFF. The CDR3 nucleotides read TGTGCCAGCACCCGTTTGGGGCAGGGTACTGAAGCTTTCTTT. Supplemented by reference TRBV7-9 and TRBJ1-1, the full variable domain reads DTGVSQNPRHKITKRGQNVTFRCDPISEHNRLYWYRQTLGQGPEFLTYFQNEAQLEKSRLLSDRFSAERPKGSFSTLEIQRTEQGDSAMYLCASTRLGQGTEAFFGQGTRLTVV.

This clone was counted a few times. The V call is TRBV19, the J call TRBJ2-3; D possibly corresponds to TRBD2 (5 bases). V was shortened by 10 bases and J by 6 bases, with 17 bases between the two germline ends. Germline loops: CDR1 LNHDA, CDR2 SQIVND (reference sequence). CDR3 length: 13 residues. The CDR3 DNA reads as TGTGCCACCCGAGTAGGGTGGGAGGATACGCAGTATTTT. Protein: CATRVGWEDTQYF.

The genes are TRBV5-6 and TRBJ1-2, with D hard to call. CDR1 and CDR2 from the germline V gene are SGHDT and YYEEEE. This CDR3 has 14 amino acids. The ends were cut back, 1 base at V and 4 bases at J, with 11 bases in the middle. CDR3 in amino acids: CASSLNQNVYGYTF. CDR3 DNA: TGTGCCAGCAGCTTGAACCAGAACGTCTATGGCTACACCTTC.

The chain employs TRBV4-3 and TRBJ1-6; 9 bases are a match to TRBD1. Germline assignment: CDR1 LGHNA and CDR2 YSLEER. This CDR3 is 18 amino acids long. The ends lost 3 bases at V and 5 bases at J; junction bases unmatched: 11. CDR3 sequence (DNA): TGCGCCAGCAGCCAGGACACAGGGGGCTACGGAAATAATTCACCCCTCCACTTT. Protein product: CASSQDTGGYGNNSPLHF.

The V call is TRBV2, the J call TRBJ1-1; the match to TRBD1 covers 7 bases. Germline V gene data show CDR1 as SNHLY and CDR2 as FYNNEI. The V gene end was trimmed by 4 bases and the J gene end by 0 bases; junction bases not matched to a gene: 2. The CDR3 covers 14 residues. The DNA for the CDR3 is TGTGCCAGCAGTGGGGACAGCCTGAACACTGAAGCTTTCTTT. Translation gives CASSGDSLNTEAFF.

This CDR3 is CAVPAPNTIYF. In DNA form, the CDR3 reads TGTGCCGTTCCCGCCCCGAACACCATATATTTT. V usage is TRBV2 and J usage is TRBJ1-3, with D unresolved. The V gene lost 11 bases and the J gene lost 7 bases, with 12 bases spanning the gap. The CDR3 runs to 11 residues. Germline CDR1 reads SNHLY; CDR2 reads FYNNEI.

The CDR3 reads CASSVTQGNTEAFF. Written as DNA, the CDR3 is TGCGCCAGCAGCGTGACACAGGGAAACACTGAAGCTTTCTTT. The V gene is TRBV5-1, the J gene TRBJ1-1, with a weak D call TRBD1 (6 bases). V dropped 4 bases and J dropped 2 bases, with 12 bases sitting between them. Germline CDR1 and CDR2: SGHRS and YFSETQ. The CDR3 has 14 residues.

This clone was counted only a few times. The chain links TRBV7-9 to TRBJ2-7; 14 nucleotides match TRBD2. The junction had 5 bases not matched to a gene; V was cut back by 4 bases and J by 3 bases. The CDR3 runs 16 residues. CDR1 and CDR2 (germline): SEHNR, FQNEAQ (reference sequence). In DNA form, the CDR3 reads TGTGCCAGCAGCTGGGGACTAGCGGGGGCGAGCTACGAGCAGTACTTC. Residues: CASSWGLAGASYEQYF. Using reference TRBV7-9 and TRBJ2-7 for the parts outside the CDR3, the full variable domain is DTGVSQNPRHKITKRGQNVTFRCDPISEHNRLYWYRQTLGQGPEFLTYFQNEAQLEKSRLLSDRFSAERPKGSFSTLEIQRTEQGDSAMYLCASSWGLAGASYEQYFGPGTRLTVT.

The chain links TRBV19 to TRBJ1-2; D unresolved. The length of the CDR3 is 13 residues. Per the germline V gene, CDR1 is LNHDA and CDR2 is SQIVND (reference sequence). The V and J ends lost 5 bases and 4 bases respectively, with 11 bases between them. The CDR3, as DNA: TGTGCCAGTAGTGCCGGGATTTCCTATGGCTACACCTTC. Translating it yields CASSAGISYGYTF.

V usage is TRBV11-2 and J usage is TRBJ2-3; 8 bases are shared with TRBD1. CDR1 and CDR2 from the germline V gene are SGHAT and FQNNGV. The ends lost 1 base at V and 4 bases at J; junction bases unmatched: 4. This CDR3 is 15 amino acids long. CDR3 sequence: CASSLVGQGPDTQYF. The CDR3 DNA reads as TGTGCCAGCAGCTTAGTAGGACAGGGCCCAGATACGCAGTATTTT.

This clone was seen a few times. The chain joins TRBV10-3 to TRBJ2-2; 7 bases map to TRBD1. V lost 7 bases and J lost 5; bases outside the gene matches: 7. Per germline, CDR1 ENHRY and CDR2 SYGVKD. This CDR3 is built from 14 residues. The CDR3 loop is CAITPGQRTGELFF. The CDR3 DNA follows: TGTGCCATCACCCCGGGACAGAGAACCGGGGAGCTGTTTTTT.

The J gene is TRBJ1-5, the V gene TRBV13; D is ambiguous. Germline V gene sequence: CDR1 PRHDT, CDR2 FYEKMQ (reference sequence). Trimming pared 5 bases from V and 3 bases from J, leaving 11 bases between. The CDR3 spans 14 residues. The CDR3 here is CASSPGRANQPQHF. Here the CDR3 DNA reads TGTGCCAGCAGCCCCGGTCGGGCCAATCAGCCCCAGCATTTT.

This clone has only one observation. The V and J genes are TRBV5-4 and TRBJ2-1; TRBD2 agrees at 12 bases. The germline CDR1 and CDR2 sequences are SGHNT and YYREEE (reference sequence). CDR3 length: 16 residues. With 4 bases clipped from V and 4 bases from J, the junction kept 6 bases outside the gene matches. CDR3 sequence reads: CASSLAGGSRYNEQFF. CDR3 bases: TGTGCCAGCAGCCTAGCGGGGGGGTCGCGTTACAATGAGCAGTTCTTC.

The chain is built from TRBV20-1 and TRBJ1-1; D not resolved. CDR1 DFQATT and CDR2 SNEGSKA come from the germline V gene (reference sequence). V shed 0 bases and J shed 7 bases, with 6 bases lying between them. The CDR3 totals 11 residues. The CDR3 DNA follows: TGCAGTGCTAGAGACCCAAATGAAGCTTTCTTT. Translation gives CSARDPNEAFF.

The chain joins TRBV7-8 to TRBJ2-2, with D possibly being TRBD1 or TRBD2 (5 bases each). Germline V gene sequence: CDR1 SGHVS, CDR2 FQNEAQ. This CDR3 region has 17 residues. Trimming removed 2 bases at V and 7 bases at J, with 20 bases between. CDR3: CASSLIWGREGHGELFF. The CDR3 DNA reads TGTGCCAGCAGCTTAATCTGGGGCCGGGAAGGGCACGGGGAGCTGTTTTTT.

The chain employs TRBV5-5 and TRBJ1-5; possible D gene TRBD1, 5 bases. The germline CDR1 and CDR2 sequences are SGHKS and YYEKEE (reference sequence). V was pared by 1 base and J by 7 bases, with 12 bases between. The CDR3 sequence is 14 residues long. CDR3 DNA: TGTGCCAGCAGCTTGATCCAGGGTTGGCAGCCCCAGCATTTT. It yields the protein CASSLIQGWQPQHF.

The rearrangement joins TRBV5-1 to TRBJ2-1; 7 nucleotides align to TRBD2. The CDR3 is made up of 14 amino acids. Germline lookup yields CDR1 SGHRS and CDR2 YFSETQ. V trimming: 1 base; J trimming: 7 bases; junction bases outside the gene matches: 5. Here the CDR3 reads CASSLWGGLNEQFF. CDR3 DNA: TGCGCCAGCAGCTTGTGGGGGGGTTTGAATGAGCAGTTCTTC.

The chain couples TRBV5-1 to TRBJ1-1; 8 bases line up with TRBD1. The CDR3 length is 18 residues. Trimming at V came to 4 bases and at J to 0 bases, leaving 14 bases not matched to a gene. Germline CDR1 and CDR2: SGHRS and YFSETQ. CDR3 nucleotide sequence: TGCGCCAGCAGCCAAGATTGGCAGGGGGCTTACATGAACACTGAAGCTTTCTTT. The encoded protein is CASSQDWQGAYMNTEAFF.

The rearrangement joins TRBV6-6 to TRBJ1-3, with D possibly TRBD1 on 5 matching bases. The germline CDR1 and CDR2 sequences are MNHNY and SVGAGI (reference sequence). Deletions cut 2 bases from V and 4 bases from J, with 12 bases between. The CDR3 contains 15 residues. The CDR3 DNA is TGTGCCAGCAGTTACGATGAGACAGAAGGAAACACCATATATTTT. Translated: CASSYDETEGNTIYF.